The present TCR beta chain was sequenced within a study of CD8 T cells in Susac syndrome. The CDR3 extends over 15 amino acids. The germline V gene encodes CDR1 SGHNT and CDR2 YYREEE (reference sequence). V lost 0 bases to trimming and J lost 1 base, with 9 bases between them. This clonotype was recorded a few times. RNA in amounts of roughly 0.5 to 1 ug was reverse transcribed with random hexamers. TCRdb used MiXCR to reprocess the immunoSEQ multiplex PCR reads, holding one entry per CDR3 protein. The data show 65,000 to 80,000 distinct CDR3 sequences, about 91% seen once. This clonotype was sampled from a human donor with multiple sclerosis. The sample comprised CD8+ T cells from PBMCs. V usage is TRBV5-4 and J usage is TRBJ2-3; D remains ambiguous. The CDR3, as DNA: TGTGCCAGCAGCTTGGGACTCCTGGGCACAGATACGCAGTATTTT. Amino acids: CASSLGLLGTDTQYF. Looking up the rest from reference TRBV5-4 and TRBJ2-3 gives the full variable domain: ETGVTQSPTHLIKTRGQQVTLRCSSQSGHNTVSWYQQALGQGPQFIFQYYREEENGRGNFPPRFSGLQFPNYSSELNVNALELDDSALYLCASSLGLLGTDTQYFGPGTRLTVL.